This T cell receptor beta chain is from a study of T-cell reconstitution after alpha-beta-depleted transplantation in children. Germline loops: CDR1 SEHNR, CDR2 FQNEAQ (reference sequence). The junction had 8 bases not matched to a gene; V was cut back by 5 bases and J by 0 bases. The length of the CDR3 is 16 residues. As it was prepared, the TCRbeta library received unique molecular identifiers. TCRdb re-called the PCR reads through MiXCR, storing one row per CDR3 protein. The sample consists of about 420,000 distinct CDR3 sequences, about a tenth of them appearing once. This chain uses TRBV7-9 with TRBJ1-2, with 8 bases matching TRBD1. The sequencing here drew on PBMCs from the stem cell graft donor, taken from the stem cell graft. The TCR was taken from a human donor who donated a stem cell graft to a child with acute myeloid leukemia. CDR3 region: CASSPGGQESNYGYTF. CDR3 bases: TGTGCCAGCAGCCCAGGGGGACAGGAATCTAACTATGGCTACACCTTC. The variable domain in full, completed from reference TRBV7-9 and TRBJ1-2, reads DTGVSQNPRHKITKRGQNVTFRCDPISEHNRLYWYRQTLGQGPEFLTYFQNEAQLEKSRLLSDRFSAERPKGSFSTLEIQRTEQGDSAMYLCASSPGGQESNYGYTFGSGTRLTVV.